This TCR beta chain originates from a study of shared clonotypes between healthy human individuals. General observations from the study: The study found lower generation probabilities in non-shared clonotypes than in those shared by all four donors.

TCRdb keeps only in-frame clones here, not all; method: immunoSEQ multiplex PCR. Of some 1.5 million clones in the sample, 95% to 99% were seen once. The length of the CDR3 is 15 residues. The ends lost 5 bases at V and 0 bases at J; junction bases unmatched: 6. Germline V gene sequence: CDR1 MDHEN, CDR2 SYDVKM. In the case of this clone: Antigen specificity is unknown.

Material for sequencing was naive CD4+ T cells sorted from blood. Subset indicated: CD45RA+ positively selected. This sequence was found in a man between 25 and 39 years old in good health. The chain joins TRBV28 to TRBJ2-7, with 8 bases aligning to TRBD2. CDR3 coding DNA: TGTGCCAGCAGTCGCTTGGCGGGAGGCTCCTACGAGCAGTACTTC. It codes for CASSRLAGGSYEQYF. Complete variable domain (other parts from reference TRBV28 and TRBJ2-7): DVKVTQSSRYLVKRTGEKVFLECVQDMDHENMFWYRQDPGLGLRLIYFSYDVKMKEKGDIPEGYSVSREKKERFSLILESASTNQTSMYLCASSRLAGGSYEQYFGPGTRLTVT.